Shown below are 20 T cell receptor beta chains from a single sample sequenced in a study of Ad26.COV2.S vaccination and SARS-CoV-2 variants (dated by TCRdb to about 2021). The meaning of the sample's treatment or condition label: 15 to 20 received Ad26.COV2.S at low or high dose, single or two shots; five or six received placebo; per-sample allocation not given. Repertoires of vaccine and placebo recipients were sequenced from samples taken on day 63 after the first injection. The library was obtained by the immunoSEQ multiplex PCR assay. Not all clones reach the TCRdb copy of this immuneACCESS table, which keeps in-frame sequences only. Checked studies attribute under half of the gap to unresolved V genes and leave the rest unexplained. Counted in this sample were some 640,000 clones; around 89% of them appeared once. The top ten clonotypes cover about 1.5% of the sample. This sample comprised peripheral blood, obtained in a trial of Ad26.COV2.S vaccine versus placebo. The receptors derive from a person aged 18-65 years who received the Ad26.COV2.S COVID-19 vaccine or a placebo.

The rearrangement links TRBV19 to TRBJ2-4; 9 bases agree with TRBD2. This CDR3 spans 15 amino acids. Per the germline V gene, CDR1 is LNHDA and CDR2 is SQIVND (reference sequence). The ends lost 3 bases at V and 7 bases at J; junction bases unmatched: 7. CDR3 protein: CASSIAAGGHNIQYF. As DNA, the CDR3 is TGTGCCAGTAGTATCGCGGCGGGAGGGCACAACATTCAGTACTTC.

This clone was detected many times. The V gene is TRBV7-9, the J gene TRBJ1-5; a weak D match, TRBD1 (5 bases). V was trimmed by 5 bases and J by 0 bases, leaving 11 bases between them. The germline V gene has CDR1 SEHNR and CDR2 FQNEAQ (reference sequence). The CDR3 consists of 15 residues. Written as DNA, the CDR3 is TGTGCCAGCAGCCCCCCTGGGACTAGCAATCAGCCCCAGCATTTT. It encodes CASSPPGTSNQPQHF.

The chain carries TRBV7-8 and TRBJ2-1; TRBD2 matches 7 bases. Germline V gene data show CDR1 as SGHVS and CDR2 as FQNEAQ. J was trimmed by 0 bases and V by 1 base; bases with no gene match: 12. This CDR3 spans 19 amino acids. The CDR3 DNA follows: TGTGCCAGCAGCTTAGGGGGAGGGCAGGGTGGAAGCTCCTACAATGAGCAGTTCTTC. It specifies CASSLGGGQGGSSYNEQFF.

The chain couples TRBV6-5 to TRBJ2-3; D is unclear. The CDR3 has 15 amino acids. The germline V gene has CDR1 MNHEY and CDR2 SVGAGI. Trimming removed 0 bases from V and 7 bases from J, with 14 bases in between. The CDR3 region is CASSYSRMTEYTQYF. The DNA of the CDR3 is TGTGCCAGCAGTTACTCGAGGATGACGGAGTATACGCAGTATTTT.

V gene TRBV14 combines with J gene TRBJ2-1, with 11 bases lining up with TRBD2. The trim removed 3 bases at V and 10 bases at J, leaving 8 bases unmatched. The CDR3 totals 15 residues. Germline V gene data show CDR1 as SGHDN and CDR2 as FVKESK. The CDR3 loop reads CASSHVSGRAGEQFF. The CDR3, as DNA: TGTGCCAGCAGCCATGTTAGCGGGAGGGCGGGGGAGCAGTTCTTC.

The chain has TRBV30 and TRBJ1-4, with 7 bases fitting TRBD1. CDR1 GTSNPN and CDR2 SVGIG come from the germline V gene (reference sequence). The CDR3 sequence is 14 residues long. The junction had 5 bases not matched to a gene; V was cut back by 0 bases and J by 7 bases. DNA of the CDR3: TGTGCCTGGAGTGTTTCAGGGGGGAGTGAAAAACTGTTTTTT. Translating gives CAWSVSGGSEKLFF. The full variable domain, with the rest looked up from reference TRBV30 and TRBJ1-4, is SQTIHQWPATLVQPVGSPLSLECTVEGTSNPNLYWYRQAAGRGLQLLFYSVGIGQISSEVPQNLSASRPQDRQFILSSKKLLLSDSGFYLCAWSVSGGSEKLFFGSGTQLSVL.

For the CDR3, the DNA is TGTGCCAGCAGCAGACCGGGACAAAATTCAGATACGCAGTATTTT. This encodes CASSRPGQNSDTQYF. This chain links TRBV6-5 with TRBJ2-3, with D maybe TRBD1 (6 bases). In germline, CDR1 is MNHEY, CDR2 SVGAGI. The CDR3 extends over 15 amino acids. Trimming left V 6 bases short and J 4 bases short, with 17 bases between.

CDR3 bases: TGTGCCAGCAGCTTAATAAACAGACCCTACGAGCAGTACTTC. Protein product: CASSLINRPYEQYF. V gene TRBV7-9 combines with J gene TRBJ2-7; D gene unclear. V lost 2 bases and J 2 bases, leaving 10 bases between the germline ends. The CDR3 consists of 14 residues. Germline values: CDR1 SEHNR, CDR2 FQNEAQ (reference sequence).

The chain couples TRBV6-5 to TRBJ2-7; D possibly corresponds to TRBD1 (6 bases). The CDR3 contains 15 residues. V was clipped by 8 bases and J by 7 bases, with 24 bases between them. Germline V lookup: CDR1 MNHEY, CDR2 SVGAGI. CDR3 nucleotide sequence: TGTGCCAGCCTCCGCCAGGGGCCTACCTCTTGGGAGCAGTACTTC. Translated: CASLRQGPTSWEQYF.

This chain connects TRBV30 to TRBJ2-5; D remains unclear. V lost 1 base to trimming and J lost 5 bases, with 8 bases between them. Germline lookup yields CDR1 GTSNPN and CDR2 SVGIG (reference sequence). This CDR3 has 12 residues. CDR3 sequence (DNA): TGTGCCTGGAGTGCTGCTGTGGAGACCCAGTACTTC. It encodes CAWSAAVETQYF.

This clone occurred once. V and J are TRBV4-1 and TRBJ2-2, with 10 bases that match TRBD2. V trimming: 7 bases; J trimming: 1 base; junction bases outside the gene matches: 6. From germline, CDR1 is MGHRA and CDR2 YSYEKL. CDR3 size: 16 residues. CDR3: CASKISGGLNTGELFF. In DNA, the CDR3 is TGCGCCAGCAAAATTAGCGGGGGGCTGAACACCGGGGAGCTGTTTTTT.

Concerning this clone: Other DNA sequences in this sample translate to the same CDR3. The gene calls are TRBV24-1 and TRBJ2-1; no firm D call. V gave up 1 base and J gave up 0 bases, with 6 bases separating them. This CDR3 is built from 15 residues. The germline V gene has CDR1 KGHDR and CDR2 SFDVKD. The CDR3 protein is CATSDFGRSYNEQFF. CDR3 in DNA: TGTGCCACCAGTGATTTCGGACGCTCCTACAATGAGCAGTTCTTC.

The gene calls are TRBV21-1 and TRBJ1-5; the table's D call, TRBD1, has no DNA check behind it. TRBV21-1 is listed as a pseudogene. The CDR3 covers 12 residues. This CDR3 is CASSNNDQPQHF. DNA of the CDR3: TGTGCCAGCAGCAACAATGATCAGCCCCAGCATTTT.

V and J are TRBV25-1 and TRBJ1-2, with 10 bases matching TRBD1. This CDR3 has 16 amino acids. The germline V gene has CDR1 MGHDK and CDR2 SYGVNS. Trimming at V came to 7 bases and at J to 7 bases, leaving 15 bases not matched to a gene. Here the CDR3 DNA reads TGTGCCAGCACGTCTTTCGCGGGACAGGGGATGGGTGGCTACACCTTC. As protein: CASTSFAGQGMGGYTF.

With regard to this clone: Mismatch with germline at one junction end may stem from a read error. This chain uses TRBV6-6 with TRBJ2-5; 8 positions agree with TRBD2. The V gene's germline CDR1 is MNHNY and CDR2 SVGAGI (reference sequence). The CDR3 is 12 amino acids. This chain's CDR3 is CASSPGGGSGDF. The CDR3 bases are TGTGCCAGCAGCCCCGGGGGGGGGTCCGGGGACTTC.

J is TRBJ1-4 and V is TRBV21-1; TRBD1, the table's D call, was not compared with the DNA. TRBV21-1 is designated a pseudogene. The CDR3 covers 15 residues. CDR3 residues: CASSKVDRGGEKLFF. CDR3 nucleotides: TGTGCCAGCAGCAAAGTGGACAGGGGAGGGGAAAAACTGTTTTTT.

CDR3 protein: CASTLGAGWYEQYF. CDR3 nucleotides: TGTGCCAGCACCCTGGGGGCAGGGTGGTACGAGCAGTACTTC. The chain links TRBV5-6 to TRBJ2-7, with D possibly matching TRBD1 (6 bases). The CDR3 has 14 amino acids. The germline V and J ends were trimmed by 6 bases and 4 bases, with 17 bases remaining between them. Looked up from germline, CDR1 is SGHDT and CDR2 is YYEEEE.

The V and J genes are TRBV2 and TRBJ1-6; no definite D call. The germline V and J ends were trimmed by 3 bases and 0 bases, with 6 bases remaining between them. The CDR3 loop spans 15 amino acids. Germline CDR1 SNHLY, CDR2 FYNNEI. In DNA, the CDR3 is TGTGCCAGCAGTGAGTGGGGCTCCTATAATTCACCCCTCCACTTT. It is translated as CASSEWGSYNSPLHF.

The DNA of the CDR3 is TGTGCCAGCAGTTACGCGCCGGGGGTCTGGAATGAGCAGTTCTTC. Amino acids: CASSYAPGVWNEQFF. The rearrangement joins TRBV6-5 to TRBJ2-1; possibly TRBD2 for D (6 bases). This CDR3 region has 15 residues. Germline loops: CDR1 MNHEY, CDR2 SVGAGI. V dropped 2 bases and J dropped 7 bases, with 15 bases sitting between them.

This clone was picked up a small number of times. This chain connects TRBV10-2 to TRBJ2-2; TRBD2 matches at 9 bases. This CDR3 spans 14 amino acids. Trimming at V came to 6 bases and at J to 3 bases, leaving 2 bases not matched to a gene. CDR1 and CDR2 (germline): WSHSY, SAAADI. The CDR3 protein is CASRLAGYTGELFF. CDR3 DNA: TGCGCCAGCAGGCTAGCGGGATACACCGGGGAGCTGTTTTTT.